This T cell receptor beta chain is from a study of blood T cell repertoires in COVID-19. Residents of 24 US areas, aged roughly 18 to 89 years, made up the participants. Germline V CDR1 and CDR2: MGHDK, SYGVNS. Losses at the gene ends were 4 bases for V and 7 bases for J; bases not matched to a gene: 5. There are 13 residues in the CDR3. Original methodology: Amplification of reference gene primers was used by the study to estimate nucleated cell counts. Sequenced by immunoSEQ multiplex PCR; TCRdb stores in-frame clones only, minus some. V and J calls and clone size are those listed in that table; D and trimming were worked out from the DNA. The table records a few hundred thousand clones, approximately 84% of them present only once.

The receptor's source is a woman aged 25 to 45 who had recovered from COVID-19. The specimen sequenced was PBMCs or T cells enriched from blood (not recorded which). The rearrangement uses TRBV25-1 and TRBJ1-2; 8 positions match TRBD1. The CDR3 DNA reads TGTGCCAGCAGTGCCGACAGGGGAAGTGGCTACACCTTC. Translation: CASSADRGSGYTF.